The source of this T cell receptor (beta chain) is a study of blood T cell repertoires in COVID-19. This table comes from immunoSEQ multiplex PCR, and its TCRdb copy is limited to in-frame clones, with some not included. The profile shows roughly 240,000 clones, about 87% of them singletons. V lost 0 bases, J lost 3 bases, and 8 bases stayed unmatched. The CDR3 covers 18 residues. Germline values: CDR1 MNHEY, CDR2 SVGEGT. The V and J genes are TRBV6-2 or TRBV6-3 and TRBJ1-5; 10 bases match TRBD1. The receptor was derived from a young woman with acute COVID-19. The sequenced sample was PBMCs or T cells enriched from blood (not recorded which). CDR3 in amino acids: CASSYSEGTGVFNQPQHF. The CDR3 bases are TGTGCCAGCAGTTACTCAGAGGGGACAGGGGTCTTCAATCAGCCCCAGCATTTT.